These 30 T cell receptor beta chains share one sample of origin, sequenced in a study of T cell changes during pregnancy in multiple sclerosis. Sequencing was performed with immunoSEQ multiplex PCR; in TCRdb, only in-frame clones are kept and a portion is missing. This sample carries nearly 40,000 clones, around 94% of them seen once, and the ten largest clones take approximately 0.81%. The sample consisted of CD4+ T cells from peripheral blood mononuclear cells, taken before pregnancy. The receptors were sampled from a female donor with multiple sclerosis, enrolled in a pregnancy study.

The rearrangement uses TRBV5-1 and TRBJ2-6; D is perhaps TRBD1 (6 bases). The germline CDR1 and CDR2 sequences are SGHRS and YFSETQ. The CDR3 extends over 18 amino acids. Deletions cut 4 bases from V and 1 base from J, with 18 bases between. In nucleotides, the CDR3 is TGCGCCAGCAGCCCCACTCTACGGGACATTTCTGGGGCCAACGTCCTGACTTTC. Protein sequence: CASSPTLRDISGANVLTF.

The gene calls are TRBV14 and TRBJ2-3; 10 nucleotides align to TRBD1. The CDR3 runs to 16 residues. Germline lookup yields CDR1 SGHDN and CDR2 FVKESK. The trim removed 5 bases at V and 6 bases at J, leaving 11 bases unmatched. The CDR3 is CASSSGGTGVQDTQYF. Here the CDR3 DNA reads TGTGCCAGCAGCTCCGGGGGGACAGGGGTGCAGGATACGCAGTATTTT.

This chain links TRBV18 with TRBJ2-1, with 12 bases lining up with TRBD1. The CDR3 runs to 15 residues. CDR1 KGHSH and CDR2 LQKENI come from the germline V gene. After removal of 4 bases from V and 8 bases from J, the junction contained 6 bases not matched to a gene. The chain's CDR3 is CASSQGTGGQDEQFF. The CDR3 bases are TGTGCCAGCTCACAAGGGACAGGGGGCCAAGATGAGCAGTTCTTC.

In DNA form, the CDR3 reads TGCGCCAGCAGAGACAGGCCGCAAGAGACCCAGTACTTC. Residues: CASRDRPQETQYF. The chain carries TRBV5-1 and TRBJ2-5, with D tentatively TRBD1 (6 bases). The V gene lost 5 bases and the J gene lost 2 bases, with 10 bases spanning the gap. Germline V gene lookup returns CDR1 SGHRS and CDR2 YFSETQ. CDR3 size: 13 residues. Combining the CDR3 with reference TRBV5-1 and TRBJ2-5 gives the whole variable domain KAGVTQTPRYLIKTRGQQVTLSCSPISGHRSVSWYQQTPGQGLQFLFEYFSETQRNKGNFPGRFSGRQFSNSRSEMNVSTLELGDSALYLCASRDRPQETQYFGPGTRLLVL.

The chain has TRBV4-1 and TRBJ2-2; 13 bases are shared with TRBD2. The ends lost 1 base at V and 7 bases at J; junction bases unmatched: 12. The CDR3 is made up of 19 amino acids. The germline gives CDR1 MGHRA, CDR2 YSYEKL. The CDR3 region is CASSQAPGLAGFDFGELFF. The CDR3 DNA reads TGCGCCAGCAGCCAAGCACCGGGACTAGCGGGATTCGACTTCGGGGAGCTGTTTTTT.

This clone occurred a few times. This chain uses TRBV27 with TRBJ2-7; D is perhaps TRBD1 (6 bases). Trimming shortened V by 5 bases and J by 3 bases, and 14 bases separated the two germline ends. The CDR3 consists of 14 residues. The V gene's germline CDR1 is MNHEY and CDR2 SMNVEV (reference sequence). CDR3 coding DNA: TGTGCCAGCAGTGTCTCGGGACAAAGCTACGAGCAGTACTTC. This sequence encodes CASSVSGQSYEQYF.

The CDR3 region is CASSHALVRGVSGYTF. The CDR3 DNA reads TGTGCCAGCAGCCACGCCCTTGTCAGGGGAGTAAGTGGCTACACCTTC. The rearrangement uses TRBV14 and TRBJ1-2, with D perhaps matching TRBD1 (6 bases). The V gene lost 3 bases and the J gene lost 7 bases, with 21 bases spanning the gap. Germline loops: CDR1 SGHDN, CDR2 FVKESK. The CDR3 consists of 16 residues.

The chain recombines TRBV11-3 with TRBJ2-1, with 9 positions matching TRBD2. CDR3 length equals 16 residues. Germline CDR1 is SGHNT and CDR2 is YENEEA. Losses at the gene ends were 5 bases for V and 8 bases for J; bases not matched to a gene: 13. In nucleotides, the CDR3 is TGTGCCAGCAGCGTAAAGGGGCGGGAGGGAAAGGATGAGCAGTTCTTC. This codes for CASSVKGREGKDEQFF. Variable domain in full (rest from reference TRBV11-3 and TRBJ2-1): EAGVVQSPRYKIIEKKQPVAFWCNPISGHNTLYWYLQNLGQGPELLIRYENEEAVDDSQLPKDRFSAERLKGVDSTLKIQPAELGDSAVYLCASSVKGREGKDEQFFGPGTRLTVL.

The V call is TRBV22-1, the J call TRBJ1-4; the tabulated D call, TRBD1, remains unverified against the DNA. TRBV22-1 is termed a pseudogene. This CDR3 region has 15 residues. Here the CDR3 reads CPGRTKGEAHEKLFF. CDR3 in DNA: TGTCCTGGGAGAACTAAGGGGGAAGCTCATGAAAAACTGTTTTTT.

The rearrangement links TRBV6-1 to TRBJ2-7; the D is unclear. From germline, CDR1 is MNHNS and CDR2 SASEGT. V was cut by 2 bases and J by 8 bases, with 10 bases left in between. This CDR3 contains 12 residues. The chain's CDR3 is CASSEKTPKQYF. In nucleotides, the CDR3 is TGTGCCAGCAGTGAAAAGACTCCCAAGCAGTACTTC.

This clone has a handful of counts. The chain is built from TRBV7-9 and TRBJ2-5; 7 nucleotides line up with TRBD1. The V gene's germline CDR1 is SEHNR and CDR2 FQNEAQ (reference sequence). J was trimmed by 4 bases and V by 5 bases; bases with no gene match: 4. The CDR3 covers 13 residues. The CDR3 DNA sequence: TGTGCCAGCAGCCCTGACAGGGCAGAGACCCAGTACTTC. It is translated as CASSPDRAETQYF. The full variable domain, with the rest looked up from reference TRBV7-9 and TRBJ2-5, is DTGVSQNPRHKITKRGQNVTFRCDPISEHNRLYWYRQTLGQGPEFLTYFQNEAQLEKSRLLSDRFSAERPKGSFSTLEIQRTEQGDSAMYLCASSPDRAETQYFGPGTRLLVL.

V and J are TRBV5-1 and TRBJ2-7, with 7 positions matching TRBD2. The junction had 9 bases not matched to a gene; V was cut back by 1 base and J by 5 bases. CDR1 and CDR2 (germline): SGHRS, YFSETQ. The CDR3 spans 15 residues. CDR3: CASSLMGEGFHEQYF. CDR3 DNA sequence: TGCGCCAGCAGCTTGATGGGGGAGGGGTTCCACGAGCAGTACTTC.

To note about this clone: A junction end diverges from the germline sequence, so it may reflect a read error. The J gene is TRBJ2-5, the V gene TRBV19, with 13 bases matching TRBD2. Germline CDR1 LNHDA, CDR2 SQIVND (reference sequence). The CDR3 loop spans 14 amino acids. CDR3 nucleotides: TGTGCCAGTACCCATGATGGACTAGCGGGAGTCGTAAACTTC. Translated: CASTHDGLAGVVNF. The complete variable domain, with remaining parts taken from reference TRBV19 and TRBJ2-5, reads DGGITQSPKYLFRKEGQNVTLSCEQNLNHDAMYWYRQDPGQGLRLIYYSQIVNDFQKGDIAEGYSVSREKKESFPLTVTSAQKNPTAFYLCASTHDGLAGVVNFGPGTRLLVL.

The genes are TRBV19 and TRBJ2-3; D not resolved. Trimming cost V 4 bases and J 7 bases, with 21 bases left between them. This CDR3 region has 16 residues. Germline CDR1 is LNHDA and CDR2 is SQIVND (reference sequence). CDR3 DNA sequence: TGTGCCAGTAGTAACCCCCGGCGGAGTGAAGCTTATACGCAGTATTTT. Encoded protein: CASSNPRRSEAYTQYF.

J is TRBJ2-5 and V is TRBV4-1; 12 bases are shared with TRBD2. Per germline, CDR1 MGHRA and CDR2 YSYEKL. The CDR3 consists of 19 residues. Trimming at V came to 0 bases and at J to 4 bases, leaving 12 bases not matched to a gene. Here the CDR3 reads CASSQDGGLLLAGGETQYF. In DNA form, the CDR3 reads TGCGCCAGCAGCCAAGACGGTGGGCTTTTACTAGCGGGAGGAGAGACCCAGTACTTC.

Only one count was recorded for this clone. V and J are TRBV7-9 and TRBJ2-7; TRBD1 matches at 8 bases. After removal of 4 bases from V and 3 bases from J, the junction contained 2 bases not matched to a gene. The CDR3 is 13 residues long. CDR1 is SEHNR, CDR2 FQNEAQ, per germline (reference sequence). DNA for the CDR3: TGTGCCAGCAGCTGGACAGGGATCTACGAGCAGTACTTC. Translation: CASSWTGIYEQYF.

The chain carries TRBV9 and TRBJ2-2; tentative D call: TRBD1 (5 bases). CDR1 and CDR2 (germline): SGDLS, YYNGEE. The CDR3 runs 17 residues. Trimming shortened V by 0 bases and J by 0 bases, and 12 bases separated the two germline ends. The CDR3 nucleotides read TGTGCCAGCAGCGTAGGTATCAGGGTTACGAACACCGGGGAGCTGTTTTTT. It translates to CASSVGIRVTNTGELFF.

J is TRBJ2-1 and V is TRBV13; 11 bases fit TRBD2. Germline CDR1 reads PRHDT; CDR2 reads FYEKMQ (reference sequence). This CDR3 is built from 16 residues. With V trimmed by 5 bases and J by 8 bases, 11 bases remained unmatched. The CDR3 sequence is CASSRPTLAGGDEQFF. The CDR3 coding sequence is TGTGCCAGCAGCCGGCCCACTCTAGCGGGAGGAGATGAGCAGTTCTTC.

This clone has a single count. The rearrangement joins TRBV6-5 to TRBJ2-7, with 8 bases aligning to TRBD2. This CDR3 spans 14 amino acids. V shed 4 bases, J shed 4 bases, and the junction held 6 bases outside the gene matches. Germline CDR1 reads MNHEY; CDR2 reads SVGAGI. The DNA of the CDR3 is TGTGCCAGCAGTTCGCCGGGGGGGAGGTACGAGCAGTACTTC. It encodes CASSSPGGRYEQYF.

The rearrangement links TRBV5-1 to TRBJ2-1; D is undetermined. The ends were cut back, 4 bases at V and 7 bases at J, with 9 bases in the middle. This CDR3 is 12 amino acids long. Germline-derived CDR1 and CDR2 are SGHRS and YFSETQ. Here the CDR3 reads CASSEFGNEQFF. For the CDR3, the DNA is TGCGCCAGCAGCGAGTTTGGTAATGAGCAGTTCTTC.

This clone was counted a single time. The chain joins TRBV13 to TRBJ2-3; D not resolved. CDR3 length equals 13 residues. The germline CDR1 and CDR2 sequences are PRHDT and FYEKMQ (reference sequence). Trimming removed 5 bases from V and 3 bases from J, with 9 bases in between. DNA for the CDR3: TGTGCCAGCAGCCGGTCAGCGACAGATACGCAGTATTTT. Its translation: CASSRSATDTQYF.

The chain employs TRBV19 and TRBJ1-2, with 8 bases identical to TRBD1. There are 10 residues in the CDR3. V trimming: 9 bases; J trimming: 6 bases; junction bases outside the gene matches: 0. Germline values: CDR1 LNHDA, CDR2 SQIVND (reference sequence). CDR3 residues: CASRGHGYTF. The CDR3 nucleotides are TGTGCCAGCAGGGGGCATGGCTACACCTTC.

This chain connects TRBV30 to TRBJ1-5; 9 bases fit TRBD1. The length of the CDR3 is 15 residues. V gave up 2 bases and J gave up 7 bases; unmatched junction bases: 9. In germline, CDR1 is GTSNPN, CDR2 SVGIG (reference sequence). The CDR3 DNA reads as TGTGCCTGGAGTTCGCGGACAGGGGATGGCCAGCCCCAGCATTTT. Amino acids: CAWSSRTGDGQPQHF. Drawing the rest from reference TRBV30 and TRBJ1-5, the complete variable domain is SQTIHQWPATLVQPVGSPLSLECTVEGTSNPNLYWYRQAAGRGLQLLFYSVGIGQISSEVPQNLSASRPQDRQFILSSKKLLLSDSGFYLCAWSSRTGDGQPQHFGDGTRLSIL.

Here the CDR3 reads CASSEAGLGQPQHF. DNA of the CDR3: TGTGCCAGCAGTGAAGCGGGGCTGGGCCAGCCCCAGCATTTT. The rearrangement joins TRBV6-1 to TRBJ1-5, with a tentative D call TRBD1 (5 bases). CDR3 length: 14 amino acids. The V gene lost 0 bases and the J gene lost 7 bases, with 10 bases spanning the gap. Germline V gene data show CDR1 as MNHNS and CDR2 as SASEGT.

There are a few counts of this clone. The V and J genes are TRBV25-1 and TRBJ1-2, with D maybe TRBD1 (5 bases). The germline V gene has CDR1 MGHDK and CDR2 SYGVNS. Trimming stripped 3 bases from V and 5 bases from J, with 16 bases between. The CDR3 has 15 amino acids. Here the CDR3 reads CASSDRGGALYGYTF. Here the CDR3 DNA reads TGTGCCAGCAGTGATCGAGGAGGGGCGCTTTATGGCTACACCTTC.

The chain links TRBV2 to TRBJ2-2, with TRBD2 identical over 9 bases. The CDR3 spans 16 residues. Germline assignment: CDR1 SNHLY and CDR2 FYNNEI. V dropped 1 base and J dropped 4; count of bases not matched to a gene: 4. The CDR3 reads CASSEGGRASTGELFF. DNA of the CDR3: TGTGCCAGCAGTGAAGGCGGGAGGGCGAGCACCGGGGAGCTGTTTTTT.

This clone was recorded a few times. The chain links TRBV7-2 to TRBJ2-5, with D possibly being TRBD2 (5 bases). CDR3 length: 15 amino acids. Germline CDR1 reads SGHTA; CDR2 reads FQGNSA. V was clipped by 1 base and J by 5 bases, with 14 bases between them. The CDR3 loop is CASSLVGLAPETQYF. In DNA, the CDR3 is TGTGCCAGCAGCTTAGTAGGGCTAGCTCCCGAGACCCAGTACTTC.

A remark on this clone: A read error may produce the germline difference seen at one junction end. The V call is TRBV7-7, the J call TRBJ2-7; D perhaps matches TRBD2 (6 bases). Germline CDR1 SSHAT, CDR2 FNYEAQ (reference sequence). The CDR3 has 17 residues. The CDR3: CASSSKNGRGPSYEQYF. The CDR3 DNA follows: TGTGCTAGCAGCTCCAAGAACGGGCGGGGACCCTCCTACGAGCAGTACTTC.

V gene TRBV5-6 combines with J gene TRBJ2-1; a possible D gene is TRBD2 (6 bases). In germline, CDR1 is SGHDT, CDR2 YYEEEE. CDR3 length equals 17 residues. With 1 base removed from V and 7 bases from J, the gap between germline ends came to 21 bases. This chain's CDR3 is CASSLFVGILAWNEQFF. DNA of the CDR3: TGTGCCAGCAGCTTGTTTGTTGGAATACTAGCTTGGAATGAGCAGTTCTTC.

The V and J genes are TRBV4-1 and TRBJ2-1, with a tentative D call TRBD2 (6 bases). From germline, CDR1 is MGHRA and CDR2 YSYEKL. V lost 0 bases, J lost 8 bases, and 8 bases lay in between. The CDR3 extends over 13 amino acids. The CDR3: CASSQDPGDEQFF. The CDR3 coding sequence is TGCGCCAGCAGCCAAGATCCGGGGGATGAGCAGTTCTTC.